This record covers a single T cell receptor beta chain. The study ran its PCR with 60 Vbeta and 13 Jbeta primers. Only in-frame clones appear in the TCRdb table, and some are missing; sequencing was by immunoSEQ multiplex PCR. Here the sample spans 100,000 to 120,000 clones, approximately 83% being singletons. The data stem from a study of cytomegalovirus exposure and HLA in healthy donors. At the level of the study: Of the donors genotyped, several hundred in all, around 77% fell in the Caucasian-associated ancestry cluster.

The germline CDR1 and CDR2 sequences are ENHRY and SYGVKD. The ends were cut back, 8 bases at V and 0 bases at J, with 11 bases in the middle. The length of the CDR3 is 14 residues. The rearrangement links TRBV10-3 to TRBJ1-3; D is perhaps TRBD1 (6 bases). The clonotype was recovered from a man aged 35-49 years in good health and CMV-seronegative. Material: PBMCs. Here the CDR3 DNA reads TGTGCCATCTCTGGACAGAGCTCTGGAAACACCATATATTTT. Amino acids: CAISGQSSGNTIYF.